Listed below are T cell receptor beta chains from one sample, sequenced in a study of T cells after yellow fever vaccination. TCRdb independently ran MiXCR on the 5' RACE reads; one entry per CDR3 protein. Of 300,000 to 400,000 distinct CDR3 sequences in the sample, under 5% were seen once. The sequenced sample was PBMCs, obtained 5 days after the yellow fever booster vaccination. The origin of the receptors is a man aged 18 to 30 who received the YFV17D yellow fever vaccine. Each CDR3 is given with its conserved first and last residue. D genes are given only for firm matches. Only some rows state a clone size, as once, few, many or a class for expanded clones.

D gene	V gene	clone size	J gene	CDR3 DNA	CDR3 protein
NA	TRBV6-2/TRBV6-3	NA	TRBJ2-1	TGTGCCAGCAGAACTCGCGTAGGACAGTCCTACAATGAGCAGTTCTTC	CASRTRVGQSYNEQFF
NA	TRBV20-1	many	TRBJ1-2	TGCAGTGCTAGAGGGACAGAGGGCTACACCTTC	CSARGTEGYTF
NA	TRBV19	NA	TRBJ2-5	TGTGCCAGTAGTACTTACCTTCAGGGAAATGAGGAGACCCAGTACTTC	CASSTYLQGNEETQYF
TRBD1	TRBV20-1	many	TRBJ2-5	TGCAGTGCTAGTGGGGACAGGGGATCACCAGAGACCCAGTACTTC	CSASGDRGSPETQYF
NA	TRBV20-1	many	TRBJ2-3	TGCAGTGCGCCGGGCCGGGATCTGGGTACAGATACGCAGTATTTT	CSAPGRDLGTDTQYF
TRBD1	TRBV11-2	NA	TRBJ2-5	TGTGCCAGCAGCGGACAGGGAGGTTCTGAGACCCAGTACTTC	CASSGQGGSETQYF
NA	TRBV2	few	TRBJ1-3	TGTGCCAGCACCATCGACGGTCACTCTGGAAACACCATATATTTT	CASTIDGHSGNTIYF
NA	TRBV12-3/TRBV12-4	many	TRBJ2-3	TGTGCCAGCAGTTTAGGAGGCAGTTTTGCCGATACGCAGTATTTT	CASSLGGSFADTQYF
TRBD2	TRBV4-1	many	TRBJ2-5	TGCGCCAGCAGCCCGCTAGCGGGTCGTGAGACCCAGTACTTC	CASSPLAGRETQYF
NA	TRBV7-9	NA	TRBJ1-4	TGTGCCGTCCGGGGGGCAACTAATGAAAAACTGTTTTTT	CAVRGATNEKLFF
TRBD2	TRBV7-7	many	TRBJ2-5	TGTGCCAGCAGCTTAGCGGGGGGGGTGACCCAGTACTTC	CASSLAGGVTQYF
NA	TRBV6-6	few	TRBJ1-4	TGTGCCAGCAGTCCCAGAATGGGTGCAACTAATGAAAAACTGTTTTTT	CASSPRMGATNEKLFF
TRBD1	TRBV5-4	NA	TRBJ2-3	TGTGCCAGCAGGCGGGACAGGGAGTCAGATACGCAGTATTTT	CASRRDRESDTQYF
TRBD1	TRBV5-4	NA	TRBJ1-4	TGTGCCAGCAGCACCTCGGGACAGTATAATGAAAAACTGTTTTTT	CASSTSGQYNEKLFF
NA	TRBV6-5	many	TRBJ1-2	TGTGCCAGCAGTTACTCCGGGCCTCCCTATGGCTACACCTTC	CASSYSGPPYGYTF
NA	TRBV7-6	NA	TRBJ2-7	TGTGCCAGCAGCTTAAGGCCCCCCACCGGGACGGCGTCCTACGAGCAGTACTTC	CASSLRPPTGTASYEQYF
TRBD2	TRBV27	NA	TRBJ2-1	TGTGCCAGCAGTCCCATTGCGCTAGCGGGGGGGCCGGGTGAGCAGTTCTTC	CASSPIALAGGPGEQFF
NA	TRBV12-3/TRBV12-4	many	TRBJ2-5	TGTGCCAGCAGTAAACAAGAGACCCAGTACTTC	CASSKQETQYF
NA	TRBV10-3	few	TRBJ2-3	TGTGCCATCACGGACGGATCCTCAGATACGCAGTATTTT	CAITDGSSDTQYF
NA	TRBV7-6	few	TRBJ1-4	TGTGCCAGCAGCTTGACAGGAAATGAAAAACTGTTTTTT	CASSLTGNEKLFF
NA	TRBV5-1	many	TRBJ2-2	TGCGCCAGCAGCCCGCGGACAGACACCGGGGAGCTGTTTTTT	CASSPRTDTGELFF
NA	TRBV6-5	NA	TRBJ2-5	TGTGCCAGCAGTTACAGGGCGGGAGAGACCCAGTACTTC	CASSYRAGETQYF
NA	TRBV27	NA	TRBJ1-2	TGTGCCAGCAGTCTGGGGGTTCGGGGCTATGGCTACACCTTC	CASSLGVRGYGYTF
NA	TRBV5-5	many	TRBJ2-5	TGTGCCAGCACACTGGGTCCCAGTCAGACCCAGTACTTC	CASTLGPSQTQYF
TRBD1	TRBV5-1	many	TRBJ2-3	TGCGCCAGCAGCGACGACAGGGGGGCCGATACGCAGTATTTT	CASSDDRGADTQYF
TRBD2	TRBV7-3	NA	TRBJ2-5	TGTGCCAGCAGCTCCTCCGGACTAGCGGGGGAGACCCAGTACTTC	CASSSSGLAGETQYF
NA	TRBV5-1	many	TRBJ2-1	TGCGCCAGCAGCTTGACGGCTTCTCGTTACAATGAGCAGTTCTTC	CASSLTASRYNEQFF